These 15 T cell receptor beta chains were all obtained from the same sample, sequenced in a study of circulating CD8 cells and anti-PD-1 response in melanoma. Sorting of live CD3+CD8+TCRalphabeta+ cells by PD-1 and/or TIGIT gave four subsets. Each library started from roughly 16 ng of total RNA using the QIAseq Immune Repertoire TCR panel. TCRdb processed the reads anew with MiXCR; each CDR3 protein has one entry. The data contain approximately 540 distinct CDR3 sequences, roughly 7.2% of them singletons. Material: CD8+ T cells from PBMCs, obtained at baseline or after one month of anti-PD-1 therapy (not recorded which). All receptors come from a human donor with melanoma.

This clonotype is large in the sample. Here the CDR3 DNA reads TGTGCCAGCAGTGAAGGGGTCCCCGGGGAGCTGTTTTTT. It translates to CASSEGVPGELFF. The chain recombines TRBV2 with TRBJ2-2; no clear D gene. V gave up 1 base and J gave up 6 bases, with 6 bases separating them. The CDR3 has 13 residues. CDR1 SNHLY and CDR2 FYNNEI come from the germline V gene.

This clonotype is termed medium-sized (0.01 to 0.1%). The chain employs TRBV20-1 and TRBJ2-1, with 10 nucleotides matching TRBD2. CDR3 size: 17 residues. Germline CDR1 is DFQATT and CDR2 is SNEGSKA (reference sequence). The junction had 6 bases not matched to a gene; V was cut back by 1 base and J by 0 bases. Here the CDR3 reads CSARGLAGASSYNEQFF. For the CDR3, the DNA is TGCAGTGCTAGAGGTCTAGCGGGGGCTAGCTCCTACAATGAGCAGTTCTTC.

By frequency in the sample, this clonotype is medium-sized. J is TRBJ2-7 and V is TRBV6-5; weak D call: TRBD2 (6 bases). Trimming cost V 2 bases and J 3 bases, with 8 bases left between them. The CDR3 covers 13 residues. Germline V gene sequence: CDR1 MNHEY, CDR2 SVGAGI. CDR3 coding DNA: TGTGCCAGCAGTTACGGGACTTACTACGAGCAGTACTTC. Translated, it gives CASSYGTYYEQYF.

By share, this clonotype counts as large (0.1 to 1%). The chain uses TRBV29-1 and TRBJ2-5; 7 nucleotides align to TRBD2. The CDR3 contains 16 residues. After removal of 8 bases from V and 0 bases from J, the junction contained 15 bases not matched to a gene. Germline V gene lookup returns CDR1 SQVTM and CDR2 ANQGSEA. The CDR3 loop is CSPRKASGEHQETQYF. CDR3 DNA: TGCAGCCCAAGGAAGGCCAGCGGGGAGCACCAAGAGACCCAGTACTTC.

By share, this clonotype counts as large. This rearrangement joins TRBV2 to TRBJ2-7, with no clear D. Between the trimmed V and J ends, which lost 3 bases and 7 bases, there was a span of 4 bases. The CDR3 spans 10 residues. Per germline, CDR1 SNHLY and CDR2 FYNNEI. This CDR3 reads CASSDGEQYF. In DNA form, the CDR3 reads TGTGCCAGCAGTGACGGAGAGCAGTACTTC.

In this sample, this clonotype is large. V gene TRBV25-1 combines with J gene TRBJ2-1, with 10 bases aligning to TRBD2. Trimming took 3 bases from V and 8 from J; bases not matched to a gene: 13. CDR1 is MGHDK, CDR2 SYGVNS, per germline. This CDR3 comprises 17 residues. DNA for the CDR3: TGTGCCAGCAGTGAGGTAGCGGGGGGCCCCCGTTCGGATGAGCAGTTCTTC. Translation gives CASSEVAGGPRSDEQFF.

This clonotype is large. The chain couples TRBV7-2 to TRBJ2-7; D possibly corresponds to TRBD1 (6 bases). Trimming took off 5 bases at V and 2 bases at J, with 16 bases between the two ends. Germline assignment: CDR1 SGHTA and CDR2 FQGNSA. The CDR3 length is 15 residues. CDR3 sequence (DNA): TGTGCCAGCAGCCCCGGGACACCAAATCCCTACGAGCAGTACTTC. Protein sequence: CASSPGTPNPYEQYF. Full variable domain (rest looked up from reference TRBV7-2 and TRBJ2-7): GAGVSQSPSNKVTEKGKDVELRCDPISGHTALYWYRQSLGQGLEFLIYFQGNSAPDKSGLPSDRFSAERTGGSVSTLTIQRTQQEDSAVYLCASSPGTPNPYEQYFGPGTRLTVT.

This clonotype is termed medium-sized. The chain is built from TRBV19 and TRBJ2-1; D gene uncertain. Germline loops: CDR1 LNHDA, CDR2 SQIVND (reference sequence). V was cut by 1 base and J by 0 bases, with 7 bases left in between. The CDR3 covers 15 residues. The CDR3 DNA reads TGTGCCAGTAGTATAGGAACTGACTCCTACAATGAGCAGTTCTTC. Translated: CASSIGTDSYNEQFF.

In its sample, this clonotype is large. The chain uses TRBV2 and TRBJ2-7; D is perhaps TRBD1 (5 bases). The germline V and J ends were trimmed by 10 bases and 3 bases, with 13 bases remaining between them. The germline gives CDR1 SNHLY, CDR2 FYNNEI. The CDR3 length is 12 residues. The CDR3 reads CATSRDFYEQYF. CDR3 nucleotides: TGTGCCACCTCCAGGGATTTCTACGAGCAGTACTTC.

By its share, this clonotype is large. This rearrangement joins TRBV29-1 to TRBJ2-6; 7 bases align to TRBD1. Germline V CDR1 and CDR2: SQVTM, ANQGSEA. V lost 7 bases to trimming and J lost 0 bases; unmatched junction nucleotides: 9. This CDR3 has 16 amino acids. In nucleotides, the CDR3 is TGCAGCGCCACAGGGACAGCGAGCTCTGGGGCCAACGTCCTGACTTTC. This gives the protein CSATGTASSGANVLTF. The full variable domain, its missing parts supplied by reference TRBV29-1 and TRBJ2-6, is SAVISQKPSRDICQRGTSLTIQCQVDSQVTMMFWYRQQPGQSLTLIATANQGSEATYESGFVIDKFPISRPNLTFSTLTVSNMSPEDSSIYLCSATGTASSGANVLTFGAGSRLTVL.

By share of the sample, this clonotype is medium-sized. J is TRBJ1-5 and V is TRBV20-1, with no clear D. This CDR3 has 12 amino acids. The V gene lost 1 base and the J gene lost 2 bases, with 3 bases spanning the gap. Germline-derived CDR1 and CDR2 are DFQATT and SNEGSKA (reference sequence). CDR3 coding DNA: TGCAGTGCTAGAGGGGGCAATCAGCCCCAGCATTTT. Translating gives CSARGGNQPQHF.

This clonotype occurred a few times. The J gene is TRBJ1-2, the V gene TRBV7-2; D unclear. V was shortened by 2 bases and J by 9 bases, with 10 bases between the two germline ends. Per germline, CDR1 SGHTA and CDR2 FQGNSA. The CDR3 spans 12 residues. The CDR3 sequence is CASSLNFLSYTF. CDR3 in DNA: TGTGCCAGCAGCTTAAATTTCTTGAGCTACACCTTC.

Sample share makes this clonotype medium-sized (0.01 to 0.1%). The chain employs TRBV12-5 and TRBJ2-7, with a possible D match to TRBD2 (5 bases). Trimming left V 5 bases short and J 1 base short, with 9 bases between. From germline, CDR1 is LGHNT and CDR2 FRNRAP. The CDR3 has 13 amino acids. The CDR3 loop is CASGPSGSYEQYF. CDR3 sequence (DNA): TGTGCTAGTGGTCCGAGCGGATCCTACGAGCAGTACTTC.

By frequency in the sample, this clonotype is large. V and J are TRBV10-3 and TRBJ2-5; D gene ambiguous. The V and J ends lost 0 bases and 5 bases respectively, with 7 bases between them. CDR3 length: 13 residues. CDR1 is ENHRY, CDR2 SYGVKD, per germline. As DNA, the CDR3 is TGTGCCATCAGTGAGTCGTATGGGGAGACCCAGTACTTC. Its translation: CAISESYGETQYF.

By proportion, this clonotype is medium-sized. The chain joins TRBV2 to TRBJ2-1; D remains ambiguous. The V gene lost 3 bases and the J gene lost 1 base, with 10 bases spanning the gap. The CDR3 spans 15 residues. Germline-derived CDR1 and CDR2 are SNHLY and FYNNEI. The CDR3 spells CASSEGSWSYNEQFF. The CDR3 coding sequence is TGTGCCAGCAGTGAGGGGTCGTGGTCCTACAATGAGCAGTTCTTC.